This T cell receptor (beta chain) was identified in a study of shared T cell receptors in the human thymus. For this clone: Other nucleotide sequences in the sample specify the same CDR3.

The method was immunoSEQ multiplex PCR; TCRdb's version includes in-frame clones alone and lacks a portion of them. The sample consists of around 730,000 clones, approximately 83% of them appearing once. These data are also associated with another study on human thymus T cells. That source notes: Resections from corrective heart surgery provided thymus tissue.

The sequencing sample was made of thymocytes. The source is a girl under three years old with a congenital heart defect.

DNA of the CDR3: TGCGCCAGCAGCTTTCGCACCGGGGAGCTGTTTTTT. It encodes CASSFRTGELFF. The gene calls are TRBV5-1 and TRBJ2-2; D is undetermined. Germline loops: CDR1 SGHRS, CDR2 YFSETQ. V was clipped by 2 bases and J by 4 bases, with 3 bases between them. This CDR3 is built from 12 residues.